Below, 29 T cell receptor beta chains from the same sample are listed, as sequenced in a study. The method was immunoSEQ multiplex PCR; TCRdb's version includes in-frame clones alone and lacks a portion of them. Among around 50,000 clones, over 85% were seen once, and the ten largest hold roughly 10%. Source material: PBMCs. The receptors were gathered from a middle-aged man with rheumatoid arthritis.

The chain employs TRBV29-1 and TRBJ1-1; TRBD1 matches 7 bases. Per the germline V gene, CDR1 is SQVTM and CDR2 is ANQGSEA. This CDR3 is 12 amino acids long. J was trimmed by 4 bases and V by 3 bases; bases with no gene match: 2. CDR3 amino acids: CSVDRGGTEAFF. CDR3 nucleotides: TGCAGCGTTGACAGGGGGGGCACTGAAGCTTTCTTT. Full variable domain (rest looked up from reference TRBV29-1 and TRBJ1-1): SAVISQKPSRDICQRGTSLTIQCQVDSQVTMMFWYRQQPGQSLTLIATANQGSEATYESGFVIDKFPISRPNLTFSTLTVSNMSPEDSSIYLCSVDRGGTEAFFGQGTRLTVV.

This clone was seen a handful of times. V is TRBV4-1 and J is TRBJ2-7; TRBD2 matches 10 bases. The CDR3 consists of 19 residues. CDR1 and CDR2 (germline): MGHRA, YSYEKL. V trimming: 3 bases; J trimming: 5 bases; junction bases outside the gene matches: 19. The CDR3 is CASSHFFKTTGTSDDEQYF. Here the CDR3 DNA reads TGCGCCAGCAGCCATTTTTTCAAAACTACCGGGACTAGCGACGACGAGCAGTACTTC.

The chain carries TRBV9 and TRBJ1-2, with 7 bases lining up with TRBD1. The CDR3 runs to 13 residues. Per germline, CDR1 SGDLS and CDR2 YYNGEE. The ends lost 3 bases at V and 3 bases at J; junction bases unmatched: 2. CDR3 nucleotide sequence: TGTGCCAGCAGCGAGGGACAGTACTATGGCTACACCTTC. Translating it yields CASSEGQYYGYTF.

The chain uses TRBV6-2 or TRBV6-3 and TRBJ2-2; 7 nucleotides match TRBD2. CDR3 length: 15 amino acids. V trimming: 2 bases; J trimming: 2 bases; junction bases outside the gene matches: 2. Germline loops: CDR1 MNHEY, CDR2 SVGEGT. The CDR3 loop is CASSYAGANTGELFF. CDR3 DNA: TGTGCCAGCAGTTACGCGGGAGCAAACACCGGGGAGCTGTTTTTT.

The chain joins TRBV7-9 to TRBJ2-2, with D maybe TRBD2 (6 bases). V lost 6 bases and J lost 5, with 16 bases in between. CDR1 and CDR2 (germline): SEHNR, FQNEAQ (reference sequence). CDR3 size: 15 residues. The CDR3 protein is CASRSPSGLTGELFF. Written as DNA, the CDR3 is TGTGCCAGCAGGAGTCCCTCAGGACTAACCGGGGAGCTGTTTTTT.

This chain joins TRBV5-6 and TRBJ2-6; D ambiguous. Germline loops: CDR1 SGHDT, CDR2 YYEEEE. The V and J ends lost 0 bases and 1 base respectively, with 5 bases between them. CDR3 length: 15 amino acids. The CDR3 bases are TGTGCCAGCAGCTTGGATGGGTCTGGGGCCAACGTCCTGACTTTC. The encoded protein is CASSLDGSGANVLTF.

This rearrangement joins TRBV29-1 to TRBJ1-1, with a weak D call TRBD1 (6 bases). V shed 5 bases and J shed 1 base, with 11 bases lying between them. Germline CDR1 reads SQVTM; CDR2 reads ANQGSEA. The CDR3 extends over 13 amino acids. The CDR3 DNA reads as TGCAGCGTTTCCGACAGGACGAACACTGAAGCTTTCTTT. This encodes CSVSDRTNTEAFF.

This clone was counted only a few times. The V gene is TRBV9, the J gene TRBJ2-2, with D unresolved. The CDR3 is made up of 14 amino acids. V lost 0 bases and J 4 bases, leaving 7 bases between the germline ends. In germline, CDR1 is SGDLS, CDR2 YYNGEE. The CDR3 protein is CASSVAIVTGELFF. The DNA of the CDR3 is TGTGCCAGCAGCGTAGCTATAGTCACCGGGGAGCTGTTTTTT.

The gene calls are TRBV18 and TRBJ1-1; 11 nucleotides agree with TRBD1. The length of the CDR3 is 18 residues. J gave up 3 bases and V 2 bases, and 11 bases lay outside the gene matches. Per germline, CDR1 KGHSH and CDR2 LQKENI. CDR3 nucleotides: TGTGCCAGCTCACCAAGTGGACAGGGGGCCATGGGGTACACTGAAGCTTTCTTT. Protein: CASSPSGQGAMGYTEAFF.

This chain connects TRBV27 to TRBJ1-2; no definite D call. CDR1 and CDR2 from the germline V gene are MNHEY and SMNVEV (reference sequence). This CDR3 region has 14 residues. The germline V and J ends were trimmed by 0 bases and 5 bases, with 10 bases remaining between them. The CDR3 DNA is TGTGCCAGCAGTTTATCTATCCAGGTGTATGGCTACACCTTC. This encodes CASSLSIQVYGYTF.

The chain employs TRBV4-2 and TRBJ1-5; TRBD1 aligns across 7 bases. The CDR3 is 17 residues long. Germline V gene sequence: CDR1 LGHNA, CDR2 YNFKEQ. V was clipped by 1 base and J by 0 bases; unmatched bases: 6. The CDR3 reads CASSQVGQGDSNQPQHF. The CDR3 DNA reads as TGTGCCAGCAGCCAAGTAGGGCAGGGGGATAGCAATCAGCCCCAGCATTTT.

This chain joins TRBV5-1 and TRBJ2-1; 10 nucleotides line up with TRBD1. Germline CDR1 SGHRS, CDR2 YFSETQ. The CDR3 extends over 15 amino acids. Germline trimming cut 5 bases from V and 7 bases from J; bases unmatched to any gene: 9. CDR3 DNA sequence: TGCGCCAGCAGTTCGCCCGGGACAGGGGAAAATGAGCAGTTCTTC. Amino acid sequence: CASSSPGTGENEQFF.

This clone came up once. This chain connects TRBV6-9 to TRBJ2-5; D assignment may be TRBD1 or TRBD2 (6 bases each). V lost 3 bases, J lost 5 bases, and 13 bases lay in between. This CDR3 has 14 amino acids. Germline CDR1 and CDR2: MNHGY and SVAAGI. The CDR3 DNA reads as TGTGCCAGCAGTTACCTGGGGGGCGGGGAGACCCAGTACTTC. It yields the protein CASSYLGGGETQYF.

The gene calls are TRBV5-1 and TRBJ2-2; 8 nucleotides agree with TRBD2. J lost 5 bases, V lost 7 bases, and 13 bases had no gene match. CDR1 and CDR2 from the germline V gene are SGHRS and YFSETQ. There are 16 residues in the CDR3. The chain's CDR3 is CASQVVGGAVTGELFF. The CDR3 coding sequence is TGCGCCAGCCAAGTGGTCGGGGGGGCCGTGACCGGGGAGCTGTTTTTT.

The CDR3 is CASSGLAGVRSYEQYF. CDR3 in DNA: TGTGCCAGCTCAGGACTAGCGGGGGTCCGCTCCTACGAGCAGTACTTC. The rearrangement uses TRBV18 and TRBJ2-7, with 13 bases identical to TRBD2. Germline CDR1 and CDR2: KGHSH and LQKENI. V was clipped by 5 bases and J by 0 bases; unmatched bases: 4. The CDR3 length is 16 residues.

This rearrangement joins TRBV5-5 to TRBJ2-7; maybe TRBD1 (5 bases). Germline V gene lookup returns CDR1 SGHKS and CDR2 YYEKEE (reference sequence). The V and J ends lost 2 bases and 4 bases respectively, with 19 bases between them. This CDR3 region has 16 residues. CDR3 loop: CASSLRGFGVFYEQYF. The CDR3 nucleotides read TGTGCCAGCAGCTTAAGGGGTTTCGGCGTTTTTTACGAGCAGTACTTC.

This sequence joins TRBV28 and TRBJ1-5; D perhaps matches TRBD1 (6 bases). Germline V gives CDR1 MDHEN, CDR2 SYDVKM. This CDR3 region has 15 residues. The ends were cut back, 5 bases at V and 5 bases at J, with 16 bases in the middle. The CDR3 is CASSKGGLVDQPQHF. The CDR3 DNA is TGTGCCAGCAGTAAGGGGGGGTTGGTGGATCAGCCCCAGCATTTT.

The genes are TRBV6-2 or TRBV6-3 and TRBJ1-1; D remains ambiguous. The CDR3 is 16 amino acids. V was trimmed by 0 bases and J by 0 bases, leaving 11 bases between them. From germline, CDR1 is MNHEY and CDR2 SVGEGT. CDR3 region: CASSYSAGRMNTEAFF. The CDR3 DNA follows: TGTGCCAGCAGTTACTCGGCGGGGAGAATGAACACTGAAGCTTTCTTT.

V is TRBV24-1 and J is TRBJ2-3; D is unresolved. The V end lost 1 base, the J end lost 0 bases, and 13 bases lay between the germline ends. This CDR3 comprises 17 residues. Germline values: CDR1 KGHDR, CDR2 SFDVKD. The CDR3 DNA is TGTGCCACCAGTGATTTTCCCGGCCAGGCGAGCACAGATACGCAGTATTTT. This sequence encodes CATSDFPGQASTDTQYF.

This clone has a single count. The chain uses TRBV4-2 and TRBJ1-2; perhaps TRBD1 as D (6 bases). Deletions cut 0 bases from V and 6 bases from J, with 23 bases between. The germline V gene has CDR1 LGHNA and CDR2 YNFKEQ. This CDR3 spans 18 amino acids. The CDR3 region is CASSQDVTTGALRDGYTF. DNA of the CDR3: TGTGCCAGCAGCCAAGATGTGACGACGGGGGCCCTTAGAGATGGCTACACCTTC.

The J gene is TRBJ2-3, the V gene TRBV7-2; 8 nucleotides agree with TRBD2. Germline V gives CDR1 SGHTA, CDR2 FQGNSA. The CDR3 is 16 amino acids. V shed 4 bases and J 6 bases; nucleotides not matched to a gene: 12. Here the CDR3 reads CASSSPGGPRTDTQYF. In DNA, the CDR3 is TGTGCCAGCAGCTCGCCGGGAGGGCCAAGAACGGATACGCAGTATTTT.

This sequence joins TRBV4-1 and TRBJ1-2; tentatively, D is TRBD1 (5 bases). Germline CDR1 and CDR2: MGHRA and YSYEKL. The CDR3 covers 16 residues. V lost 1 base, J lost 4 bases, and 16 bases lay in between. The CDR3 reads CASSQGQTPGGYGYTF. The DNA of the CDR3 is TGCGCCAGCAGCCAAGGCCAGACTCCGGGGGGCTATGGCTACACCTTC.

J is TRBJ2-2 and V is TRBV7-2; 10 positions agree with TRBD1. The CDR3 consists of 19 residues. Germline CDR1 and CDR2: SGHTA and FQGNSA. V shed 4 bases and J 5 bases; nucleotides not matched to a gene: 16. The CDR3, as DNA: TGTGCCAGCAGCTCGCCCGGGACAGGGGCGATTCGGGGAACCGGGGAGCTGTTTTTT. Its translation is CASSSPGTGAIRGTGELFF. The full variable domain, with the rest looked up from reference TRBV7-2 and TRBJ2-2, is GAGVSQSPSNKVTEKGKDVELRCDPISGHTALYWYRQSLGQGLEFLIYFQGNSAPDKSGLPSDRFSAERTGGSVSTLTIQRTQQEDSAVYLCASSSPGTGAIRGTGELFFGEGSRLTVL.

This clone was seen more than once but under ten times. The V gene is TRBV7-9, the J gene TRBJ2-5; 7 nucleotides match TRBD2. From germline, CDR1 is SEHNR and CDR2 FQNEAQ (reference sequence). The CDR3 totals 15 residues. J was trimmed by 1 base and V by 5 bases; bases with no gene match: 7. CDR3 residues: CASSPGTTFQETQYF. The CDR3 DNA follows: TGTGCCAGCAGCCCCGGGACTACCTTCCAAGAGACCCAGTACTTC.

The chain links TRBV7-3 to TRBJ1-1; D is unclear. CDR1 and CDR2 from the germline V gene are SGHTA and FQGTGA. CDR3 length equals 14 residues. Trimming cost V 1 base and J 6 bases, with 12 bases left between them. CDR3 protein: CASSLMGSGSEAFF. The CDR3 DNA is TGTGCCAGCAGCTTAATGGGTAGTGGATCTGAAGCTTTCTTT.

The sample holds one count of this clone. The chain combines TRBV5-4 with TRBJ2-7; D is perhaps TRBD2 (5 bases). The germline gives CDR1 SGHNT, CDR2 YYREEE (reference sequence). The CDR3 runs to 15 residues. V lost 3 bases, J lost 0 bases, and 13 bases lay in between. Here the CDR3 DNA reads TGTGCCAGCAGCTCACGGACTGCTAGCTCCTACGAGCAGTACTTC. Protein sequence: CASSSRTASSYEQYF.

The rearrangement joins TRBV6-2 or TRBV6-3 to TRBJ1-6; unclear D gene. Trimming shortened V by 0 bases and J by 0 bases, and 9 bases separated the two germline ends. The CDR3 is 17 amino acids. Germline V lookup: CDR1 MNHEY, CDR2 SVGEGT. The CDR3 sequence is CASSYSTVSSYNSPLHF. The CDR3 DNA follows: TGTGCCAGCAGTTACTCAACGGTGAGCTCCTATAATTCACCCCTCCACTTT.

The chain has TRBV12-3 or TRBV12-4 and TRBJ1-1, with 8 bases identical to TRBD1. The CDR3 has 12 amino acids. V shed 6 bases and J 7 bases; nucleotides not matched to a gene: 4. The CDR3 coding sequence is TGTGCCAGCAGCCCAGGGGGCTATGAAGCTTTCTTT. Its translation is CASSPGGYEAFF.

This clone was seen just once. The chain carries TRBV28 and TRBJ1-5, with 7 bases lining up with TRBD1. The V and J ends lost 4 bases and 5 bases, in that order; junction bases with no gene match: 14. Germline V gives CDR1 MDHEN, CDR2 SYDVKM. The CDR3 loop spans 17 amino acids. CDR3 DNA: TGTGCCAGCAGTTCGGAAACAGGGGAGGGTAAGGATCAGCCCCAGCATTTT. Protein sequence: CASSSETGEGKDQPQHF.